Sequencing of this TCR beta chain was carried out in a study of cytomegalovirus exposure and HLA in healthy donors. The study's findings and limits: In vitro data verified a few CMV-associated chains as specific for CMV antigens. The study listed roughly 160 cytomegalovirus-associated TCR beta chains.

A word on this clone: What it binds is not known.

The method was immunoSEQ multiplex PCR; TCRdb's version includes in-frame clones alone and lacks a portion of them. The table shows more than 250,000 clones, with around 87% occurring only once. Germline-derived CDR1 and CDR2 are MDHEN and SYDVKM. The CDR3 has 13 residues. The V gene lost 8 bases and the J gene lost 4 bases, with 11 bases spanning the gap. The sequence was obtained from a young woman in good health and CMV-seropositive. The chain carries TRBV28 and TRBJ1-4; perhaps TRBD1 as D (5 bases). Sequencing was done on a sample of PBMCs. DNA for the CDR3: TGTGCCAGCCATGGCCAGGGTAATGAAAAACTGTTTTTT. It specifies CASHGQGNEKLFF.